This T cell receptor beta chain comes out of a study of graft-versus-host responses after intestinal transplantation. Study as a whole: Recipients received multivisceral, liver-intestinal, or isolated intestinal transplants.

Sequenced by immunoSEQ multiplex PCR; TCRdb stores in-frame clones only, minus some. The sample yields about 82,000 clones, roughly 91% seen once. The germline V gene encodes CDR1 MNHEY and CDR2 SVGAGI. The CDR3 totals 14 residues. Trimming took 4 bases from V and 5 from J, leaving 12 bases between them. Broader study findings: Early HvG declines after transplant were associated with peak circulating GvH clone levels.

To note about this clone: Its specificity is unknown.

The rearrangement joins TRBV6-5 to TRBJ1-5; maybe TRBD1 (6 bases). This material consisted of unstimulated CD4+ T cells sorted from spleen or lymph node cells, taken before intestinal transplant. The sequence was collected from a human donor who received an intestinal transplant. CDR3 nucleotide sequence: TGTGCCAGCAGTTCGGGACACCCAGATCAGCCCCAGCATTTT. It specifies CASSSGHPDQPQHF.